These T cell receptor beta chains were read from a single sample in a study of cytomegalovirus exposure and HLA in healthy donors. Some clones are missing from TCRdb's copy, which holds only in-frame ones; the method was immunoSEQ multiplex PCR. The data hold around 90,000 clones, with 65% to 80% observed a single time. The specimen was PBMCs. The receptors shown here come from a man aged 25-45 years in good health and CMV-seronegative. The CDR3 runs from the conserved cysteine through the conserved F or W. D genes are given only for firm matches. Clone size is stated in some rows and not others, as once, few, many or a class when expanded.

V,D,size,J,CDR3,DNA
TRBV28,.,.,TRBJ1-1,CATTRQVPSSAFF,TGTGCCACCACGAGACAGGTACCATCTTCAGCTTTCTTT
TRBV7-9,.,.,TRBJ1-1,CASTRTDTEAFF,TGTGCCAGCACCCGGACAGACACTGAAGCTTTCTTT
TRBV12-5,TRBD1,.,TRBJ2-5,CASGLGQGYETQYF,TGTGCTAGTGGTTTGGGACAGGGTTACGAGACCCAGTACTTC
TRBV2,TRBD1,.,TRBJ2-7,CASSEGTGAEQYF,TGTGCCAGCAGTGAAGGGACAGGGGCCGAGCAGTACTTC
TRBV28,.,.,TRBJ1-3,CASSTKYSFPLDTIYF,TGTGCCAGCAGCACAAAGTACAGTTTCCCCCTGGACACCATATATTTT
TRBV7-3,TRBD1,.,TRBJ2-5,CASSLRGTGEAQYF,TGTGCCAGCAGCTTAAGGGGGACAGGGGAGGCCCAGTACTTC
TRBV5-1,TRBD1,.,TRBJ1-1,CASRLEPDRVGAFF,TGCGCCAGCAGGCTGGAACCGGACAGGGTTGGAGCTTTCTTT
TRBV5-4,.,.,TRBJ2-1,CASSLDRVNNEQFF,TGTGCCAGCAGCTTGGACAGGGTTAACAATGAGCAGTTCTTC
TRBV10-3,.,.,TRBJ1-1,CAISTTGNTEAFF,TGTGCCATCAGCACGACAGGGAACACTGAAGCTTTCTTT
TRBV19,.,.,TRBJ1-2,CASSTRTDNYGYTF,TGTGCCAGTAGTACCCGGACAGACAACTATGGCTACACCTTC
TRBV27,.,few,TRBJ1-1,CATLSPGKTEAFF,TGTGCCACCCTTAGCCCGGGAAAAACTGAAGCTTTCTTT
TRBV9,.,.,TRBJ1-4,CASSAGRTGPANEKLFF,TGTGCCAGCAGTGCCGGGAGGACGGGGCCGGCTAATGAAAAACTGTTTTTT
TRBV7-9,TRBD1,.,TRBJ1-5,CASSPWTGGNNQPQHF,TGTGCCAGCAGCCCGTGGACAGGGGGGAACAATCAGCCCCAGCATTTT
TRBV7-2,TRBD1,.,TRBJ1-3,CVSSLDGTVGNTIYF,TGTGTCAGCAGCTTAGATGGGACAGTGGGAAACACCATATATTTT
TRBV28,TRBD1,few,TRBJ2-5,CASRSGTAQETQYF,TGTGCCAGCAGGTCCGGGACAGCACAAGAGACCCAGTACTTC
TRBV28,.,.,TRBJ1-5,CASSPSLAGGNQPQHF,TGTGCCAGCAGTCCGAGCCTAGCTGGTGGCAATCAGCCCCAGCATTTT
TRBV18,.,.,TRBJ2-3,CASSPSGYTDTQYF,TGTGCCAGCTCACCGTCGGGGTACACAGATACGCAGTATTTT
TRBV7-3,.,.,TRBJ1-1,CASSLSQGTEAFF,TGTGCCAGCAGCTTAAGCCAGGGCACTGAAGCTTTCTTT
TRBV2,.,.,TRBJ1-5,CASTQRNRDGQPQHF,TGTGCCAGCACTCAGAGGAACAGGGATGGTCAGCCCCAGCATTTT
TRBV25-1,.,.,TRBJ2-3,CASSEGLDTDTQYF,TGTGCCAGCAGTGAAGGACTGGACACAGATACGCAGTATTTT
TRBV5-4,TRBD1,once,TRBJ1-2,CASSFWTGPDGYTF,TGTGCCAGCAGCTTTTGGACAGGGCCGGATGGCTACACCTTC
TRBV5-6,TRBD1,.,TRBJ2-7,CASSFAGTGAYEQYF,TGTGCCAGCAGCTTCGCCGGGACAGGGGCCTACGAGCAGTACTTC
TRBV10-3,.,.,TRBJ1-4,CAISDLGRGEKLFF,TGTGCCATCAGTGACCTGGGTCGCGGTGAAAAACTGTTTTTT
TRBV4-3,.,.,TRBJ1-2,CASSQVLHIGLIYGYTF,TGCGCCAGCAGCCAAGTTTTACACATCGGACTGATCTATGGCTACACCTTC
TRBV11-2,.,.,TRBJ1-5,CASSLGTPNQPQHF,TGTGCCAGCAGCTTAGGGACACCGAATCAGCCCCAGCATTTT